This record concerns one T cell receptor beta chain sequence. Its specificity is unknown. These data are taken from a study of cytomegalovirus exposure and HLA in healthy donors. The PCR had 60 Vbeta and 13 Jbeta primers. The protocol was immunoSEQ multiplex PCR, while the TCRdb copy is restricted to in-frame clones and leaves out a portion. The sample has about 84,000 clones, around 68% seen once. Study results and limitations: Several top significant clusters appeared, in a later analysis, to be linked to common viral pathogens.

V lost 0 bases and J 2 bases, leaving 11 bases between the germline ends. Looked up from germline, CDR1 is SGHAT and CDR2 is FQNNGV. The length of the CDR3 is 15 residues. This clonotype was obtained from a woman aged 40 to 50 in good health and CMV-seropositive. The chain is built from TRBV11-2 and TRBJ2-7; weak D call: TRBD1 (6 bases). Sequenced material: PBMCs. For the CDR3, the DNA is TGTGCCAGCAGCTTAGAACAGGGTTCAGCCTACGAGCAGTACTTC. As protein: CASSLEQGSAYEQYF.